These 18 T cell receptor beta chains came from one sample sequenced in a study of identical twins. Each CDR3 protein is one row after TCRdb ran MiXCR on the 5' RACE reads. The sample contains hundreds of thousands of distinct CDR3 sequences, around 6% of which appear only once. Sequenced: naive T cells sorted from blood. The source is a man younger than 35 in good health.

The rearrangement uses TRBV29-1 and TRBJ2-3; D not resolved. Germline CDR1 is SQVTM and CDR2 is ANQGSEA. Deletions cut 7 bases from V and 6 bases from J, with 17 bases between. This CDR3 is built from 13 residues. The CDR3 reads CSASVIVGDTQYF. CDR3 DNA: TGCAGCGCCTCAGTCATAGTGGGCGATACGCAGTATTTT.

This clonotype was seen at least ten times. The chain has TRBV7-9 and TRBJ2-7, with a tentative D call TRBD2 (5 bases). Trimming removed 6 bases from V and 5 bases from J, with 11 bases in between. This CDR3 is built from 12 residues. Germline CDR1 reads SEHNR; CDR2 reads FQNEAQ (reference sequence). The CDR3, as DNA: TGTGCCAGCAGGTTGCCCGGGAACGAGCAGTACTTC. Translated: CASRLPGNEQYF.

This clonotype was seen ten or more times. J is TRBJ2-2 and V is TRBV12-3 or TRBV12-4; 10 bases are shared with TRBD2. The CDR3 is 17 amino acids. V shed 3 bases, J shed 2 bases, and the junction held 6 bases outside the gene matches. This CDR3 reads CASSFASGRANTGELFF. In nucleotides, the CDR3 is TGTGCCAGCAGTTTTGCTAGCGGGAGAGCTAACACCGGGGAGCTGTTTTTT.

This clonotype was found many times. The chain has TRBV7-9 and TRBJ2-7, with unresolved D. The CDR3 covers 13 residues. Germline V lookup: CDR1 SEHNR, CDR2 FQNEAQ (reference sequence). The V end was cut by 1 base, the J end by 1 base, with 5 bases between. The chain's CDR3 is CASSLEDSYEQYV. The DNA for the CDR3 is TGTGCCAGCAGCTTAGAGGATTCCTACGAGCAGTACGTC.

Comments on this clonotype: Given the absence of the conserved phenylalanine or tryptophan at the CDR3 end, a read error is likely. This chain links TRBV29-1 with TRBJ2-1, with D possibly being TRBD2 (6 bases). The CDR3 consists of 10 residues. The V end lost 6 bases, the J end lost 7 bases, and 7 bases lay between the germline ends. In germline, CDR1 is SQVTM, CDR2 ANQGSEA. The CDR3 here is CSVGGNEQFS. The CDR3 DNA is TGCAGCGTCGGGGGAAATGAGCAGTTCTCC.

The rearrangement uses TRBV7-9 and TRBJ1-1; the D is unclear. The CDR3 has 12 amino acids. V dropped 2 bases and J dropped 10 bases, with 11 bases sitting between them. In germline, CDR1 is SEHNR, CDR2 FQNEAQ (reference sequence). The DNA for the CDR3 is TGTGCCAGCAGCTTATCCGACTCCTTAGCTTTCTTT. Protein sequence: CASSLSDSLAFF.

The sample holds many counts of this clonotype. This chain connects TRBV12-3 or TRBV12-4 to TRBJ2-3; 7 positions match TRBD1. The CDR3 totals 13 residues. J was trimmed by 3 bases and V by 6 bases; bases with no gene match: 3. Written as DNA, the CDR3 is TGTGCCAGCAGAAGGACAGGAACAGATACGCAGTATTTT. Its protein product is CASRRTGTDTQYF.

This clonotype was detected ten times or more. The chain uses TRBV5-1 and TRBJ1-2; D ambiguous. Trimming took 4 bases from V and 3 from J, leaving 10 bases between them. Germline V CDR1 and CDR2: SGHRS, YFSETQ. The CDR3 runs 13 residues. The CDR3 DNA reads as TGCGCCAGCAGCGCCGATTGGGACTATGGCTACACCTTC. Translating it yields CASSADWDYGYTF.

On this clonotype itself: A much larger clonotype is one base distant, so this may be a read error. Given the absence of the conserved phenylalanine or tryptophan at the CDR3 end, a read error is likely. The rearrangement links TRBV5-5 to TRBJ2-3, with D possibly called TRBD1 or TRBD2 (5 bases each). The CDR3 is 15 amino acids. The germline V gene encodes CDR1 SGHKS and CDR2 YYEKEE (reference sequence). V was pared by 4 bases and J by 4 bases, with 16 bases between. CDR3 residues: CASSTGRAGPDTQYL. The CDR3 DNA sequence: TGTGCCAGCAGCACAGGAAGGGCGGGCCCAGATACGCAGTATCTT.

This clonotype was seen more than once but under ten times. The CDR3 is CASSQRQGAHGTGELFF. CDR3 sequence (DNA): TGTGCCAGCAGTCAGAGACAGGGGGCGCATGGAACCGGGGAGCTGTTTTTT. The genes are TRBV25-1 and TRBJ2-2; 10 nucleotides agree with TRBD1. From germline, CDR1 is MGHDK and CDR2 SYGVNS. The CDR3 sequence is 17 residues long. V was clipped by 5 bases and J by 5 bases; unmatched bases: 11.

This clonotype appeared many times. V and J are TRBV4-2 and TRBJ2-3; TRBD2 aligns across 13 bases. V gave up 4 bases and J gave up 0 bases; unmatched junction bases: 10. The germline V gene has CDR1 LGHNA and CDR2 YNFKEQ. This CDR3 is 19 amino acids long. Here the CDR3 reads CASSLSGTSGMASTDTQYF. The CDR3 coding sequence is TGTGCCAGCAGCCTCTCGGGGACTAGCGGGATGGCTAGCACAGATACGCAGTATTTT.

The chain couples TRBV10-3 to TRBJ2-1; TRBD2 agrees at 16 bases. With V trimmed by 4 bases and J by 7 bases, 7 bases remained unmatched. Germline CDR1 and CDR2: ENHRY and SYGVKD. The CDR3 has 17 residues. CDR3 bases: TGTGCCATCAGTGCGTCCCCGGGACTAGCGGGAGGGAATGAGCAGTTCTTC. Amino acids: CAISASPGLAGGNEQFF.

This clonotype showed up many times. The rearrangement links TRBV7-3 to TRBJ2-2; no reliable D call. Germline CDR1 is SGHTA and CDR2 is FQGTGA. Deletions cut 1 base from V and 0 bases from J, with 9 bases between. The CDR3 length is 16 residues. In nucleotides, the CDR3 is TGTGCCAGCAGCTTAAATAACAATCCGAACACCGGGGAGCTGTTTTTT. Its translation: CASSLNNNPNTGELFF.

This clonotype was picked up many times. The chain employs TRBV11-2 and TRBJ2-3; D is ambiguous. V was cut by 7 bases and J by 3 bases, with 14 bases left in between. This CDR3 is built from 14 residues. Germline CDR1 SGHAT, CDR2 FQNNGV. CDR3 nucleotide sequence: TGTGCCAGCAATTTGTACGGGTCGACAGATACGCAGTATTTT. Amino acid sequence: CASNLYGSTDTQYF.

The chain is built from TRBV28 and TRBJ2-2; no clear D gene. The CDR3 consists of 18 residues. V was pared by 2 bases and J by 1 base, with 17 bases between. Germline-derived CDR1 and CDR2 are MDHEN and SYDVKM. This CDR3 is CASSLPLGVPKNTGELFF. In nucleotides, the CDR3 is TGTGCCAGCAGTTTACCCCTAGGAGTCCCAAAGAACACCGGGGAGCTGTTTTTT.

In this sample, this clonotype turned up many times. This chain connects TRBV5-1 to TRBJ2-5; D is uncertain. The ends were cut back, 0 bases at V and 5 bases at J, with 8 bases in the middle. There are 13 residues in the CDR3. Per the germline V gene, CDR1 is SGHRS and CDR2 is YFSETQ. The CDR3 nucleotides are TGCGCCAGCAGCTTGGATGCGGACGAGACCCAGTACTTC. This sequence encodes CASSLDADETQYF.

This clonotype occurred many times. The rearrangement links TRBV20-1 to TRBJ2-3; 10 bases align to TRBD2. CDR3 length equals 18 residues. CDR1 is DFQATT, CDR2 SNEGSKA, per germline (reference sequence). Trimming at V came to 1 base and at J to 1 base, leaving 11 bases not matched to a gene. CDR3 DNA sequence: TGCAGTGCTAGAGCATTAGCGGGAGGATTACGCGGCACAGATACGCAGTATTTT. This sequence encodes CSARALAGGLRGTDTQYF.

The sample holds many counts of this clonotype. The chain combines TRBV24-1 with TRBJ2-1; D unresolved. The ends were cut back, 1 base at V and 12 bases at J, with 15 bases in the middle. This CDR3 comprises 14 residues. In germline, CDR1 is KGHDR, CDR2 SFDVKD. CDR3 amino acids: CATSDLGALAGQFF. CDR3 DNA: TGTGCCACCAGTGATTTAGGCGCCTTAGCCGGGCAGTTCTTC.